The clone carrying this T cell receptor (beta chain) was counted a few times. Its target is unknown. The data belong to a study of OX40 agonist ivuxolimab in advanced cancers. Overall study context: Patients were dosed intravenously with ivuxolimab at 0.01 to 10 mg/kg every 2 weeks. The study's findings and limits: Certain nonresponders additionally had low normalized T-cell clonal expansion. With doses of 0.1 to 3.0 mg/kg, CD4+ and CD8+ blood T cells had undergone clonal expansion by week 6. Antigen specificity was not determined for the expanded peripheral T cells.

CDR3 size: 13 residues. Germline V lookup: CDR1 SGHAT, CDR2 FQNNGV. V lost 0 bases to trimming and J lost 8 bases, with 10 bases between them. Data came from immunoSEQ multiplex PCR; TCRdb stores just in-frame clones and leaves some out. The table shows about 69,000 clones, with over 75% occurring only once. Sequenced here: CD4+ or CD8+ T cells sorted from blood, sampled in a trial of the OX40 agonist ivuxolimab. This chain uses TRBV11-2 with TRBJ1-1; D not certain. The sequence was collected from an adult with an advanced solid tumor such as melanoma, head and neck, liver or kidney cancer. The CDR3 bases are TGTGCCAGCAGCTTAGACCCCGGGAGGGAAGCTTTCTTT. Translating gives CASSLDPGREAFF. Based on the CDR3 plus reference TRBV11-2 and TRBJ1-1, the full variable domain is EAGVAQSPRYKIIEKRQSVAFWCNPISGHATLYWYQQILGQGPKLLIQFQNNGVVDDSQLPKDRFSAERLKGVDSTLKIQPAKLEDSAVYLCASSLDPGREAFFGQGTRLTVV.